This entry concerns a single T cell receptor beta chain. The antigen is unknown. Its ends do not fully match the called genes, so a read error is possible. The primer mix had 60 Vbeta and 13 Jbeta primers. As originally analysed: There were some 87 million unique TCR beta chains by a later count, and about 11 million of them were shared. Data came from immunoSEQ multiplex PCR; TCRdb stores just in-frame clones and leaves some out. V and J calls and clone size are copied from that table; D and trimming were computed from the DNA. The table has over 90,000 clones, approximately 79% seen once; the top ten hold 15% to 20%. CDR1 and CDR2 from the germline V gene are MGHDK and SYGVNS. The CDR3 sequence is 16 residues long. This specimen comes from a study of cytomegalovirus exposure and HLA in healthy donors. General study results and limits: It was reported in a later analysis that an Asian-associated ancestry cluster showed fewer N-insertions than the approximately 700-donor mean. Accurate prediction of HLA-A and HLA-B alleles (for most subjects) was reportedly achieved from TCR beta sequences.

The sample taken for sequencing was PBMCs. This chain links TRBV25-1 with TRBJ1-1; 7 bases are a match to TRBD1. The TCR sequence derives from a woman in her fifties or sixties in good health and CMV-seropositive. CDR3 amino acids: CASSGSAGQDNTETFF. CDR3 in DNA: TGTGCCAGCAGTGGGTCCGCCGGACAGGACAACACTGAAACTTTCTTT.